Below are 5 T cell receptor beta chains sequenced from a single sample in a study of blood T cell repertoires in COVID-19. This table comes from immunoSEQ multiplex PCR, and its TCRdb copy is limited to in-frame clones, with some not included. This table has about 100,000 clones, approximately 81% appearing once. Material for sequencing was peripheral blood. Source of these receptors: a human donor in a cohort sampled during active COVID-19.

This clone has just one count. This rearrangement joins TRBV5-6 to TRBJ2-7; 7 nucleotides align to TRBD1. Looked up from germline, CDR1 is SGHDT and CDR2 is YYEEEE. The J segment lost 0 bases and the V segment lost 4 bases, leaving 7 bases of the junction unmatched. The CDR3 sequence is 15 residues long. CDR3 sequence: CASSTMRQGSYEQYF. Written as DNA, the CDR3 is TGTGCCAGCAGCACCATGAGACAGGGCTCCTACGAGCAGTACTTC. Full variable domain (remainder filled in from reference TRBV5-6 and TRBJ2-7): DAGVTQSPTHLIKTRGQQVTLRCSPKSGHDTVSWYQQALGQGPQFIFQYYEEEERQRGNFPDRFSGHQFPNYSSELNVNALLLGDSALYLCASSTMRQGSYEQYFGPGTRLTVT.

The rearrangement links TRBV27 to TRBJ1-4; TRBD1 is a possible D gene (5 bases). Trimming took 2 bases from V and 8 from J, leaving 12 bases between them. Germline CDR1 is MNHEY and CDR2 is SMNVEV (reference sequence). The CDR3 spans 14 residues. This CDR3 reads CASSLQGIGEKLFF. The CDR3 DNA sequence: TGTGCCAGCAGTTTACAGGGAATTGGCGAAAAACTGTTTTTT.

The rearrangement joins TRBV19 to TRBJ2-7; 7 nucleotides match TRBD1. The length of the CDR3 is 15 residues. V was clipped by 3 bases and J by 2 bases; unmatched bases: 7. CDR1 and CDR2 (germline): LNHDA, SQIVND (reference sequence). CDR3 bases: TGTGCCAGTAGTATTCGCCCGACAGGGACCTACGAGCAGTACTTC. Protein product: CASSIRPTGTYEQYF.

This chain joins TRBV12-3 or TRBV12-4 and TRBJ2-1; no firm D call. This CDR3 has 11 residues. Trimming shortened V by 2 bases and J by 10 bases, and 6 bases separated the two germline ends. CDR3: CASSLYGEQFF. CDR3 DNA sequence: TGTGCCAGCAGTTTATACGGGGAGCAGTTCTTC.

This clone has more than one count but fewer than ten. The sample holds other DNA sequences that translate to the same CDR3. The CDR3 DNA reads TGCGCCAGCAGCTTAGCGGGAAACACCGGGGAGCTGTTTTTT. This codes for CASSLAGNTGELFF. The chain combines TRBV5-1 with TRBJ2-2; 7 bases align to TRBD2. The trim removed 2 bases at V and 2 bases at J, leaving 0 bases unmatched. The CDR3 runs 14 residues. Germline V gene sequence: CDR1 SGHRS, CDR2 YFSETQ.